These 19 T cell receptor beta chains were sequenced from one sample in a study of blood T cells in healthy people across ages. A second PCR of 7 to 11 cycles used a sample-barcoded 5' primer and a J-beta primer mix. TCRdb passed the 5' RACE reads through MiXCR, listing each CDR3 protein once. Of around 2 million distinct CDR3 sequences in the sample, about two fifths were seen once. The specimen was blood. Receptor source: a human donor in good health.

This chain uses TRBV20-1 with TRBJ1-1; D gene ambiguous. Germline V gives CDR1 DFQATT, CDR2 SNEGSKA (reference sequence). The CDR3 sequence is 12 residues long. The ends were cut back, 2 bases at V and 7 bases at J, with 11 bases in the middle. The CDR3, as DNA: TGCAGTGCTAGACCCTGGACGGATGAAGCTTTCTTT. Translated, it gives CSARPWTDEAFF.

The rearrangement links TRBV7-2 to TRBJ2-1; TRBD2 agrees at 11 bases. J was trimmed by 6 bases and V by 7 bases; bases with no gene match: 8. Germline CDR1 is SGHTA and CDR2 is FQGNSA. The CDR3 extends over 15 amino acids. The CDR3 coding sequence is TGTGCCAGCAACCTTCTAGCGGGGGGCCTCAATGAGCAGTTCTTC. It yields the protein CASNLLAGGLNEQFF. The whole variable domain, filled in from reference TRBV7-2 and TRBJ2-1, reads GAGVSQSPSNKVTEKGKDVELRCDPISGHTALYWYRQSLGQGLEFLIYFQGNSAPDKSGLPSDRFSAERTGGSVSTLTIQRTQQEDSAVYLCASNLLAGGLNEQFFGPGTRLTVL.

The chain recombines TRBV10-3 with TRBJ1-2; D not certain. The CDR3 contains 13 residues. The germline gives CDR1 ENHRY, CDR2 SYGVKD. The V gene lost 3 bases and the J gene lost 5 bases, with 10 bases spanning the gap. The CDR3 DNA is TGTGCCATCAGTGAAGAACGGATATATGGCTACACCTTC. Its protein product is CAISEERIYGYTF.

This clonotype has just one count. CDR3 DNA: TGCGCCAGCAGCCCCCGTAGGGTTTTGGGGACAGATACGCAGTATTTT. It encodes CASSPRRVLGTDTQYF. The V gene is TRBV4-1, the J gene TRBJ2-3; D ambiguous. CDR3 length: 16 amino acids. CDR1 and CDR2 (germline): MGHRA, YSYEKL. V was trimmed by 4 bases and J by 3 bases, leaving 17 bases between them.

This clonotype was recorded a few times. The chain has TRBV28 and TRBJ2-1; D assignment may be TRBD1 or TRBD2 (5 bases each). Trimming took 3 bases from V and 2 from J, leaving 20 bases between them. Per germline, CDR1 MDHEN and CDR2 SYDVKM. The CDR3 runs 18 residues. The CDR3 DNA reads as TGTGCCAGCAGTTTTACTCGCCGTCTGGGGGATGCCTACAATGAGCAGTTCTTC. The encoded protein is CASSFTRRLGDAYNEQFF.

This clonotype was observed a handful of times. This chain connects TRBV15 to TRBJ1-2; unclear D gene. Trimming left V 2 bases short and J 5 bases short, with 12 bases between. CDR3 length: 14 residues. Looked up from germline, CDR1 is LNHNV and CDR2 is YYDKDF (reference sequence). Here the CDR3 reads CATSRTESLYGYTF. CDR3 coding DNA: TGTGCCACCAGCAGAACAGAATCATTGTATGGCTACACCTTC.

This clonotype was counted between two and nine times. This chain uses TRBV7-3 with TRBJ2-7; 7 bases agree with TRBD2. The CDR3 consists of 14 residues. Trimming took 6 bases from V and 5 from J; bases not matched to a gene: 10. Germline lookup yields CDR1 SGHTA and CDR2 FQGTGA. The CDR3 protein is CASSSDGGYNEQYF. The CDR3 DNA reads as TGTGCCAGCAGTTCAGACGGGGGGTACAACGAGCAGTACTTC. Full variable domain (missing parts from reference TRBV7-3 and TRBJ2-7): GAGVSQTPSNKVTEKGKYVELRCDPISGHTALYWYRQSLGQGPEFLIYFQGTGAADDSGLPNDRFFAVRPEGSVSTLKIQRTERGDSAVYLCASSSDGGYNEQYFGPGTRLTVT.

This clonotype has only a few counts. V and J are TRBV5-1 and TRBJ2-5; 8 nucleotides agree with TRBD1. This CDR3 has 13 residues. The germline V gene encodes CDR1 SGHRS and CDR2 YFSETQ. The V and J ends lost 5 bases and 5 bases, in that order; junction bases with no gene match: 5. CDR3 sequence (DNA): TGCGCCAGCAGGCCGGGACAGGTGGAGACCCAGTACTTC. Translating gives CASRPGQVETQYF.

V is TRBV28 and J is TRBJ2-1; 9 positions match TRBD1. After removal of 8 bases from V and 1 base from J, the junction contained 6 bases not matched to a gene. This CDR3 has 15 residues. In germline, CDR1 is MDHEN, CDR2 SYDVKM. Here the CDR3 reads CASGQGLSSYNEQFF. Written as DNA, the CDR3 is TGTGCCAGCGGACAGGGGTTAAGTTCCTACAATGAGCAGTTCTTC.

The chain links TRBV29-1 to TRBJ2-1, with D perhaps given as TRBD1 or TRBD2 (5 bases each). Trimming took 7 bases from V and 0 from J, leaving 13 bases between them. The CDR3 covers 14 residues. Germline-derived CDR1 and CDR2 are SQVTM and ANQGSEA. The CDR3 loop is CSAGGGCSYNEQFF. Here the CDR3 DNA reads TGCAGCGCTGGTGGGGGTTGCTCCTACAATGAGCAGTTCTTC.

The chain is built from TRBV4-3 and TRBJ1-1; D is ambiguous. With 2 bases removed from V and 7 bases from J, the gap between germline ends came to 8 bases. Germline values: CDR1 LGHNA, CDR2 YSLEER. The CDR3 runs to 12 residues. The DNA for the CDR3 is TGCGCCAGCAGCCAAAGTCGTGGTGAAGCTTTCTTT. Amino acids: CASSQSRGEAFF.

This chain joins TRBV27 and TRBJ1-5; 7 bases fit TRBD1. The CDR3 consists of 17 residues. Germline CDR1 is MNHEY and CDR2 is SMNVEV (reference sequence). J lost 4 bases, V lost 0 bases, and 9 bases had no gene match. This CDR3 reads CASSLSWGTGVNQPQHF. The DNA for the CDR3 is TGTGCCAGCAGTTTATCTTGGGGTACAGGGGTGAATCAGCCCCAGCATTTT.

Here the CDR3 DNA reads TGTGCCAGCAGCTCCCTACAGGGTGGCAATCAGCCCCAGCATTTT. Its protein is CASSSLQGGNQPQHF. The V and J genes are TRBV11-2 and TRBJ1-5, with D maybe TRBD1 (6 bases). CDR3 length: 15 amino acids. The V gene lost 4 bases and the J gene lost 2 bases, with 12 bases spanning the gap. Germline-derived CDR1 and CDR2 are SGHAT and FQNNGV.

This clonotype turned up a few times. The CDR3 sequence is CSVARAYGYTF. Written as DNA, the CDR3 is TGCAGCGTTGCCAGGGCCTATGGCTACACCTTC. The chain joins TRBV29-1 to TRBJ1-2; possibly TRBD1 for D (5 bases). Germline CDR1 and CDR2: SQVTM and ANQGSEA. The length of the CDR3 is 11 residues. V was trimmed by 4 bases and J by 4 bases, leaving 7 bases between them.

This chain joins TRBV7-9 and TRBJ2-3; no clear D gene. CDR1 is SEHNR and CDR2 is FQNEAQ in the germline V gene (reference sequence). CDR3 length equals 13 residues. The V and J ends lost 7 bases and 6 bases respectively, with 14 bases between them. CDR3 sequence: CASNPLAVDTQYF. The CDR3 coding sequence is TGTGCCAGCAACCCATTGGCGGTTGATACGCAGTATTTT.

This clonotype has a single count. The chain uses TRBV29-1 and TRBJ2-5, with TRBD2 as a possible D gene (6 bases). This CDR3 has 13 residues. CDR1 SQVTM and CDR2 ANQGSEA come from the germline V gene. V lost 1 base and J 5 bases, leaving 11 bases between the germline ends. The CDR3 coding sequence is TGCAGCGTTGAAGTGCTAGGAGGGGAGACCCAGTACTTC. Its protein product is CSVEVLGGETQYF. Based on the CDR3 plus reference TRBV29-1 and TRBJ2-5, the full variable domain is SAVISQKPSRDICQRGTSLTIQCQVDSQVTMMFWYRQQPGQSLTLIATANQGSEATYESGFVIDKFPISRPNLTFSTLTVSNMSPEDSSIYLCSVEVLGGETQYFGPGTRLLVL.

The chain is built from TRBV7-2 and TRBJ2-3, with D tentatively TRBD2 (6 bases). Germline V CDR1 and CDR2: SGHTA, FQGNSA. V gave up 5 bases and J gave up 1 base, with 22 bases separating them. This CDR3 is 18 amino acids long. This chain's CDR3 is CASSAGLAGTWGTDTQYF. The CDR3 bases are TGTGCCAGCAGCGCGGGACTGGCGGGGACCTGGGGCACAGATACGCAGTATTTT. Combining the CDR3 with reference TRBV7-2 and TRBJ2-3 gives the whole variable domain GAGVSQSPSNKVTEKGKDVELRCDPISGHTALYWYRQSLGQGLEFLIYFQGNSAPDKSGLPSDRFSAERTGGSVSTLTIQRTQQEDSAVYLCASSAGLAGTWGTDTQYFGPGTRLTVL.

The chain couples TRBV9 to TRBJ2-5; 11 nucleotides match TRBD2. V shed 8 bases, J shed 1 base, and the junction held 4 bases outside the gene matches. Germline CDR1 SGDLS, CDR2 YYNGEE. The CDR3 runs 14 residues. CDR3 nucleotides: TGTGCCAGTGGACTAGCGGGCCCCCAAGAGACCCAGTACTTC. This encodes CASGLAGPQETQYF.

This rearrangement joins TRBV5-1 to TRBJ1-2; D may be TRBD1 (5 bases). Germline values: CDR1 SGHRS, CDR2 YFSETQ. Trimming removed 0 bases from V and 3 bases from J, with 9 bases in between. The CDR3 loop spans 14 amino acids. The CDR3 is CASSLAQADYGYTF. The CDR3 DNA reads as TGCGCCAGCAGCTTGGCACAGGCCGACTATGGCTACACCTTC.